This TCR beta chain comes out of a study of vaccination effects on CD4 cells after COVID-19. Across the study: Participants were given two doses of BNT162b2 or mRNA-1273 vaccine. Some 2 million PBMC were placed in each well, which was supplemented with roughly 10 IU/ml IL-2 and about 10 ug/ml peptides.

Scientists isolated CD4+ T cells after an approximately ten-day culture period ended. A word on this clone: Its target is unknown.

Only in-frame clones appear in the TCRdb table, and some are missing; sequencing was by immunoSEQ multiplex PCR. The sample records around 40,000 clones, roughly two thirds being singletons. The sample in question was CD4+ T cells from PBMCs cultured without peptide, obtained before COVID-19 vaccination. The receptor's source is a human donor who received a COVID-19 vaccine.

The chain's CDR3 is CASSESNGGARETQYF. The CDR3 nucleotides read TGCGCCAGCAGTGAGTCGAACGGGGGGGCGAGAGAGACCCAGTACTTC. The rearrangement joins TRBV10-2 to TRBJ2-5; the match to TRBD2 covers 8 bases. Germline V lookup: CDR1 WSHSY, CDR2 SAAADI. Trimming took 0 bases from V and 4 from J; bases not matched to a gene: 7. This CDR3 spans 16 amino acids.